The 27 T cell receptor beta chains in this list originate from one sample, sequenced in a study of T cells in Graves' hyperthyroidism and ophthalmopathy. From RNA transcripts, TCR beta CDR3 regions were amplified. The TCR CDR3 first-round RT-PCR relied on the HTBI primer set. A single record per CDR3 protein comes from TCRdb applying MiXCR to the multiplex PCR reads. Among more than 150,000 distinct CDR3 sequences listed, approximately 15% were seen once. The sample consisted of blood. These receptor sequences come from a woman aged 50 to 65 with Graves' hyperthyroidism.

This chain joins TRBV7-8 and TRBJ2-5, with a tentative D call TRBD2 (5 bases). V lost 0 bases and J 5 bases, leaving 10 bases between the germline ends. The CDR3 extends over 14 amino acids. In germline, CDR1 is SGHVS, CDR2 FQNEAQ. Written as DNA, the CDR3 is TGTGCCAGCAGCTTAGCGCTAGCCGGGGAGACCCAGTACTTC. Its translation: CASSLALAGETQYF.

This clonotype has a count of ten or more. V is TRBV9 and J is TRBJ2-3; D is unresolved. CDR3 length: 14 residues. The germline V gene has CDR1 SGDLS and CDR2 YYNGEE. V was pared by 3 bases and J by 6 bases, with 14 bases between. DNA of the CDR3: TGTGCCAGCAGCGGTGGGGTGATCGGGGATACGCAGTATTTT. It yields the protein CASSGGVIGDTQYF. Variable domain in full (rest from reference TRBV9 and TRBJ2-3): DSGVTQTPKHLITATGQRVTLRCSPRSGDLSVYWYQQSLDQGLQFLIQYYNGEERAKGNILERFSAQQFPDLHSELNLSSLELGDSALYFCASSGGVIGDTQYFGPGTRLTVL.

This clonotype has at least ten counts. The J gene is TRBJ1-5, the V gene TRBV12-3 or TRBV12-4; no firm D call. Trimming shortened V by 6 bases and J by 5 bases, and 14 bases separated the two germline ends. This CDR3 comprises 14 residues. For the CDR3, the DNA is TGTGCCAGCAGCCTTGGACCTATCCATCAGCCCCAGCATTTT. This translates into CASSLGPIHQPQHF.

This clonotype came up a few times. The V gene is TRBV6-2 or TRBV6-3, the J gene TRBJ1-4; the match to TRBD1 covers 8 bases. In germline, CDR1 is MNHEY, CDR2 SVGEGT. The CDR3 spans 15 residues. V shed 6 bases, J shed 8 bases, and the junction held 11 bases outside the gene matches. This chain's CDR3 is CASSPSGGLREKLFF. The CDR3 DNA sequence: TGTGCCAGCAGCCCATCAGGGGGCTTACGGGAAAAACTGTTTTTT.

The rearrangement links TRBV28 to TRBJ2-2; tentative D call: TRBD1 (6 bases). The V end was cut by 9 bases, the J end by 2 bases, with 19 bases between. CDR1 and CDR2 (germline): MDHEN, SYDVKM. The CDR3 length is 16 residues. CDR3 in amino acids: CARRQVLLFNTGELFF. In nucleotides, the CDR3 is TGTGCCAGACGACAGGTCCTCCTGTTTAACACCGGGGAGCTGTTTTTT. The full variable domain, completed using reference TRBV28 and TRBJ2-2, is DVKVTQSSRYLVKRTGEKVFLECVQDMDHENMFWYRQDPGLGLRLIYFSYDVKMKEKGDIPEGYSVSREKKERFSLILESASTNQTSMYLCARRQVLLFNTGELFFGEGSRLTVL.

This clonotype showed up many times. The CDR3 nucleotides read TGTGCCAGCAGCCCTCATTCTCTGGACAGGGGGCGGGATGGCTACACCTTC. Amino acid sequence: CASSPHSLDRGRDGYTF. This chain joins TRBV11-2 and TRBJ1-2, with 11 bases identical to TRBD1. Losses at the gene ends were 5 bases for V and 6 bases for J; bases not matched to a gene: 14. Looked up from germline, CDR1 is SGHAT and CDR2 is FQNNGV. The CDR3 totals 17 residues. The full variable domain, rest sourced from reference TRBV11-2 and TRBJ1-2, is EAGVAQSPRYKIIEKRQSVAFWCNPISGHATLYWYQQILGQGPKLLIQFQNNGVVDDSQLPKDRFSAERLKGVDSTLKIQPAKLEDSAVYLCASSPHSLDRGRDGYTFGSGTRLTVV.

Many counts were recorded for this clonotype. The J gene is TRBJ1-2, the V gene TRBV5-6, with 7 positions matching TRBD1. The germline V gene has CDR1 SGHDT and CDR2 YYEEEE. The CDR3 loop spans 14 amino acids. Trimming took 3 bases from V and 7 from J; bases not matched to a gene: 9. This CDR3 is CASSYQTGMSGYTF. DNA of the CDR3: TGTGCCAGCAGCTACCAGACAGGGATGAGTGGCTACACCTTC.

Details on this clonotype: A much larger clone differs by one base, so this may be a read error. V and J are TRBV7-9 and TRBJ2-2, with D possibly being TRBD2 (5 bases). CDR1 is SEHNR and CDR2 is FQNEAQ in the germline V gene (reference sequence). This CDR3 comprises 16 residues. The CDR3 bases are TGTGCCAGCAGCCCAATCCGGGGTCCGAACATCGGGGAGCTGTTTTTT. Its protein is CASSPIRGPNIGELFF.

This clonotype was recorded at least ten times. The genes are TRBV6-1 and TRBJ1-5; 7 positions match TRBD1. The CDR3 has 16 residues. The V segment lost 6 bases and the J segment 1 base; nucleotides outside the gene matches: 9. The germline gives CDR1 MNHNS, CDR2 SASEGT. In nucleotides, the CDR3 is TGTGCCAGCAGAACTTGGGTGACAGGGAGCAATCAGCCCCAGCATTTT. Protein sequence: CASRTWVTGSNQPQHF.

This clonotype was seen only a few times. V gene TRBV4-1 combines with J gene TRBJ2-5; no clear D gene. The V and J ends lost 0 bases and 4 bases respectively, with 3 bases between them. Per the germline V gene, CDR1 is MGHRA and CDR2 is YSYEKL. This CDR3 has 12 residues. The CDR3 nucleotides read TGCGCCAGCAGCCAAGAACGAGAGACCCAGTACTTC. It is translated as CASSQERETQYF.

This clonotype has a handful of counts. The chain has TRBV19 and TRBJ1-1; D ambiguous. The V gene's germline CDR1 is LNHDA and CDR2 SQIVND (reference sequence). Trimming pared 5 bases from V and 3 bases from J, leaving 10 bases between. This CDR3 contains 13 residues. The CDR3 DNA sequence: TGTGCCAGTAGTTGGGGTCAGGACACTGAAGCTTTCTTT. Protein: CASSWGQDTEAFF.

This clonotype was seen many times. V usage is TRBV7-2 and J usage is TRBJ2-1, with D possibly being TRBD2 (5 bases). The CDR3 has 16 residues. V dropped 2 bases and J dropped 2 bases, with 13 bases sitting between them. Germline CDR1 and CDR2: SGHTA and FQGNSA. For the CDR3, the DNA is TGTGCCAGCAGCTTAAAGGCGAGGGCGACCTACAATGAGCAGTTCTTC. This encodes CASSLKARATYNEQFF.

This clonotype was seen many times. The chain carries TRBV7-3 and TRBJ2-1, with D possibly called TRBD1 or TRBD2 (6 bases each). CDR3 length: 15 amino acids. V lost 4 bases to trimming and J lost 2 bases, with 12 bases between them. Germline assignment: CDR1 SGHTA and CDR2 FQGTGA. CDR3 residues: CASSSGGTTYNEQFF. The CDR3 DNA sequence: TGTGCCAGCAGCTCTGGGGGGACAACCTACAATGAGCAGTTCTTC. The full variable domain, completed using reference TRBV7-3 and TRBJ2-1, is GAGVSQTPSNKVTEKGKYVELRCDPISGHTALYWYRQSLGQGPEFLIYFQGTGAADDSGLPNDRFFAVRPEGSVSTLKIQRTERGDSAVYLCASSSGGTTYNEQFFGPGTRLTVL.

Remarks on this clonotype: Since a much larger clone is just one base distant, this may be a read error. The chain couples TRBV19 to TRBJ1-5; TRBD1 might be the D (5 bases). V shed 1 base and J shed 11 bases, with 15 bases lying between them. Germline CDR1 and CDR2: LNHDA and SQIVND (reference sequence). The CDR3 consists of 14 residues. The CDR3: CASSIGQTLPSQHF. The CDR3 DNA sequence: TGTGCCAGTAGTATAGGACAGACCCTTCCGTCCCAGCATTTT.

In regard to this clonotype: Being one base from a much bigger clone, this may be a read error. The CDR3 nucleotides read TGTGCCAGCAGCTTAGCCCCAGTCTACGATGAGCAGTTCTTC. Translation gives CASSLAPVYDEQFF. The chain is built from TRBV11-2 and TRBJ2-1; D not certain. The CDR3 runs to 14 residues. The germline V gene has CDR1 SGHAT and CDR2 FQNNGV.

This clonotype was seen at least ten times. This chain uses TRBV20-1 with TRBJ1-1; 9 nucleotides match TRBD1. The V and J ends lost 0 bases and 0 bases, in that order; junction bases with no gene match: 11. The germline V gene has CDR1 DFQATT and CDR2 SNEGSKA (reference sequence). This CDR3 region has 18 residues. As DNA, the CDR3 is TGCAGTGCTAGAGATCGAGGGACAGGGATAAAGATGAACACTGAAGCTTTCTTT. Amino acids: CSARDRGTGIKMNTEAFF.

Points on this clonotype: At one boundary the junction diverges from the germline segment, which might be a read error. The chain joins TRBV3-1 to TRBJ1-2, with D maybe TRBD1 (6 bases). This CDR3 region has 15 residues. Germline V gene lookup returns CDR1 LGHDT and CDR2 YNNKEL (reference sequence). The CDR3 region has the DNA TGTACCAGCAGCCCTACCAAAGGGGGACGTTATGGCTACACCTTC. It encodes CTSSPTKGGRYGYTF. The full variable domain, its missing parts supplied by reference TRBV3-1 and TRBJ1-2, is DTAVSQTPKYLVTQMGNDKSIKCEQNLGHDTMYWYKQDSKKFLKIMFSYNNKELIINETVPNRFSPKSPDKAHLNLHINSLELGDSAVYFCTSSPTKGGRYGYTFGSGTRLTVV.

CDR3 loop: CASSQESFGDEDYGYTF. For the CDR3, the DNA is TGCGCCAGCAGCCAAGAATCCTTCGGGGACGAGGACTATGGCTACACCTTC. The rearrangement uses TRBV4-1 and TRBJ1-2; weak D call: TRBD1 (5 bases). The CDR3 is made up of 17 amino acids. The V and J ends lost 0 bases and 3 bases respectively, with 17 bases between them. Germline V CDR1 and CDR2: MGHRA, YSYEKL.

This clonotype was seen ten or more times. This rearrangement joins TRBV12-5 to TRBJ2-2; 7 bases match TRBD1. Trimming took 7 bases from V and 6 from J; bases not matched to a gene: 11. Germline CDR1 reads LGHNT; CDR2 reads FRNRAP. This CDR3 has 15 amino acids. CDR3 residues: CASASTGIGAGELFF. The CDR3 nucleotides read TGTGCTAGTGCTTCGACAGGGATCGGGGCCGGGGAGCTGTTTTTT.

This clonotype came up many times. The rearrangement links TRBV6-4 to TRBJ2-3; D is possibly TRBD1 (6 bases). The CDR3 runs to 17 residues. The germline V and J ends were trimmed by 5 bases and 3 bases, with 21 bases remaining between them. Germline V CDR1 and CDR2: MRHNA, SNTAGT. The chain's CDR3 is CASSSTPGHKGTDTQYF. In DNA, the CDR3 is TGTGCCAGCAGTTCGACTCCGGGACACAAGGGAACAGATACGCAGTATTTT.

This clonotype occurred a few times. The genes are TRBV7-3 and TRBJ2-3, with D tentatively TRBD1 (5 bases). V was shortened by 5 bases and J by 4 bases, with 13 bases between the two germline ends. There are 14 residues in the CDR3. Germline CDR1 SGHTA, CDR2 FQGTGA. The CDR3 loop is CASSPNRISDTQYF. The CDR3 region has the DNA TGTGCCAGCAGCCCCAACAGGATCTCAGATACGCAGTATTTT.

This rearrangement joins TRBV15 to TRBJ2-3; 12 nucleotides agree with TRBD2. Trimming took 0 bases from V and 5 from J; bases not matched to a gene: 9. Germline CDR1 is LNHNV and CDR2 is YYDKDF (reference sequence). This CDR3 is 18 amino acids long. This CDR3 reads CATSRDTLAGGGVDTQYF. The CDR3 DNA follows: TGTGCCACCAGCAGAGATACTCTAGCGGGGGGGGGGGTAGATACGCAGTATTTT. Filled out from reference TRBV15 and TRBJ2-3, the complete variable domain reads DAMVIQNPRYQVTQFGKPVTLSCSQTLNHNVMYWYQQKSSQAPKLLFHYYDKDFNNEADTPDNFQSRRPNTSFCFLDIRSPGLGDTAMYLCATSRDTLAGGGVDTQYFGPGTRLTVL.

This chain connects TRBV19 to TRBJ2-1; D unresolved. With 9 bases removed from V and 0 bases from J, the gap between germline ends came to 15 bases. CDR3 length: 15 residues. The germline CDR1 and CDR2 sequences are LNHDA and SQIVND (reference sequence). CDR3 in amino acids: CASSLGPFSYNEQFF. Written as DNA, the CDR3 is TGTGCCAGCTCGCTAGGTCCCTTCTCCTACAATGAGCAGTTCTTC.

This clonotype was found a few times. The V call is TRBV19, the J call TRBJ2-1, with D maybe TRBD2 (5 bases). V shed 2 bases and J shed 9 bases, with 14 bases lying between them. The germline V gene encodes CDR1 LNHDA and CDR2 SQIVND (reference sequence). The CDR3 totals 14 residues. The CDR3 spells CASSIRLRVGEQFF. The CDR3 DNA sequence: TGTGCCAGTAGTATAAGGTTGAGGGTTGGTGAGCAGTTCTTC.

The chain joins TRBV14 to TRBJ1-1; D gene uncertain. Looked up from germline, CDR1 is SGHDN and CDR2 is FVKESK. This CDR3 has 15 residues. Trimming cost V 7 bases and J 0 bases, with 15 bases left between them. The CDR3 DNA reads as TGTGCCAGCACCTCAGGACCCACCTTGAACACTGAAGCTTTCTTT. Protein sequence: CASTSGPTLNTEAFF.

This clonotype was seen many times. This chain links TRBV7-2 with TRBJ2-3, with TRBD2 matching 8 bases. The germline CDR1 and CDR2 sequences are SGHTA and FQGNSA. The CDR3 has 17 residues. Unmatched junction bases numbered 11, after V lost 5 bases and J lost 1 base. Here the CDR3 DNA reads TGTGCCAGCAGCCAGGCGGGAACTAGCGGTCGCACAGATACGCAGTATTTT. Its translation is CASSQAGTSGRTDTQYF.

This clonotype has a handful of counts. The CDR3 loop reads CASSLKGAITEAFF. The CDR3 DNA is TGTGCCAGCAGCTTGAAAGGGGCGATCACTGAAGCTTTCTTT. The chain is built from TRBV5-4 and TRBJ1-1; possibly TRBD1 for D (5 bases). This CDR3 has 14 residues. Germline CDR1 SGHNT, CDR2 YYREEE (reference sequence). Trimming removed 1 base from V and 4 bases from J, with 11 bases in between. Looking up the rest from reference TRBV5-4 and TRBJ1-1 gives the full variable domain: ETGVTQSPTHLIKTRGQQVTLRCSSQSGHNTVSWYQQALGQGPQFIFQYYREEENGRGNFPPRFSGLQFPNYSSELNVNALELDDSALYLCASSLKGAITEAFFGQGTRLTVV.